Sequencing of this T cell receptor beta chain was carried out in a study of cytomegalovirus exposure and HLA in healthy donors. The wider study: As released early, the data held roughly 85 million unique TCRs from HLA-typed donors. Study findings and constraints: A later analysis reportedly identified an Asian-associated ancestry cluster as carrying fewer N-insertions than the roughly 670-donor mean. Prior analysis indicated that the majority of TCR beta V segments exhibited productivity approximately 87% or approximately 30% of the time.

Healthy individuals who donated bone marrow served as the donors. This PCR relied on a set of 60 Vbeta primers and 13 Jbeta primers. The table came from immunoSEQ multiplex PCR; TCRdb's copy has only in-frame clones and leaves some out. The sample lists approximately 130,000 clones; 87% were seen once. Germline-derived CDR1 and CDR2 are SGHRS and YFSETQ. The junction had 14 bases not matched to a gene; V was cut back by 5 bases and J by 5 bases. The CDR3 runs 16 residues. Remarks on this clone: The antigen remains unidentified.

The receptor was derived from a woman aged 30 to 39 in good health and CMV-seronegative. The rearrangement joins TRBV5-1 to TRBJ2-7; 9 bases are a match to TRBD1. The sequenced sample consisted of PBMCs. The CDR3 protein is CASRTGTGSGLDEQYF. DNA of the CDR3: TGCGCCAGCAGGACCGGGACAGGGTCGGGTTTGGACGAGCAGTACTTC. The whole variable domain, filled in from reference TRBV5-1 and TRBJ2-7, reads KAGVTQTPRYLIKTRGQQVTLSCSPISGHRSVSWYQQTPGQGLQFLFEYFSETQRNKGNFPGRFSGRQFSNSRSEMNVSTLELGDSALYLCASRTGTGSGLDEQYFGPGTRLTVT.